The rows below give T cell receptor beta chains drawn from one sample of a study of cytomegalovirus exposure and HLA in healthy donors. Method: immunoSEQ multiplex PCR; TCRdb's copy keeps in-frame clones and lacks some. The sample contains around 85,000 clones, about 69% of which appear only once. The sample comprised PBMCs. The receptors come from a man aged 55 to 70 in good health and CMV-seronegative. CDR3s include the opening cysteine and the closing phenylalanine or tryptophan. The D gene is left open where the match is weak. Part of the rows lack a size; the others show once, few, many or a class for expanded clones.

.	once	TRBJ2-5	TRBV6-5	CATLNRVPQETQYF	TGTGCCACCCTGAACAGGGTACCCCAAGAGACCCAGTACTTC
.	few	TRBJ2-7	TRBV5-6	CASSPGLSSEQYF	TGTGCCAGCAGCCCCGGGTTATCCTCCGAGCAGTACTTC
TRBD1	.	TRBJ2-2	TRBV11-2	CASSQGARNTGELFF	TGTGCCAGCAGCCAGGGGGCCAGGAACACCGGGGAGCTGTTTTTT
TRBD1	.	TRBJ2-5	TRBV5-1	CASSLATIQGQYF	TGCGCCAGCAGCTTGGCCACAATACAGGGGCAGTACTTC
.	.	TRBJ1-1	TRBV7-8	CASSQGTQAPSSFF	TGTGCCAGCAGCCAGGGGACACAAGCGCCCTCGTCTTTCTTT
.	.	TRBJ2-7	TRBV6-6	CASSLTGYEQYF	TGTGCCAGCAGTTTGACGGGGTACGAGCAGTACTTC
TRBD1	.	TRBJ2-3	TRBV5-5	CASSLGPGQGTDTQYF	TGTGCCAGCAGCTTGGGTCCGGGACAGGGGACAGATACGCAGTATTTT
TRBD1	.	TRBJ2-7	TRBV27	CASSDPGGTGSSYEQYF	TGTGCCAGCAGTGACCCCGGCGGGACAGGGAGCTCCTACGAGCAGTACTTC
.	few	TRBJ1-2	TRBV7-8	CASSLEGGKGYTF	TGTGCCAGCAGCTTAGAAGGGGGAAAAGGCTACACCTTC
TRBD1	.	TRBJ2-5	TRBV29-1	CSAKGAWEETQYF	TGCAGCGCCAAGGGGGCTTGGGAAGAGACCCAGTACTTC
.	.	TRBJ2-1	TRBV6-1	CASSPWGPSGNEQFF	TGTGCCAGCAGTCCCTGGGGCCCGTCTGGCAATGAGCAGTTCTTC
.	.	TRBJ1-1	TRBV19	CASRDGGLNTEAFF	TGTGCCAGCCGGGACGGGGGATTGAACACTGAAGCTTTCTTT
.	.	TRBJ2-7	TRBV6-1	CASSEGGWSYEQYF	TGTGCCAGCAGTGAGGGGGGTTGGTCCTACGAGCAGTACTTC
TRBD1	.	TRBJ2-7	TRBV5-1	CASSTGTGVPYEQYF	TGCGCCAGCAGTACCGGGACAGGGGTCCCCTACGAGCAGTACTTC
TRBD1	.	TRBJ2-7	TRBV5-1	CASSLFGATGGHEQYF	TGCGCCAGCAGCTTGTTTGGAGCGACAGGGGGCCACGAGCAGTACTTC
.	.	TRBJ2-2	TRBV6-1	CASLGAAGELFF	TGTGCCTCCCTAGGGGCTGCCGGGGAGCTGTTTTTT
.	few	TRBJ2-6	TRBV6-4	CASSDLAGTGANVLTF	TGTGCCAGCAGTGATTTGGCAGGGACTGGGGCCAACGTCCTGACTTTC
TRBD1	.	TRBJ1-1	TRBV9	CASSSRTGGAEAFF	TGTGCCAGCAGCTCTAGGACAGGAGGCGCTGAAGCTTTCTTT
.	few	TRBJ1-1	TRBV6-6	CASSPVTEAFF	TGTGCCAGCAGTCCGGTCACTGAAGCTTTCTTT
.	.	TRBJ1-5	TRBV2	CASGWGGEGNQPQHF	TGTGCCAGCGGTTGGGGGGGCGAGGGCAATCAGCCCCAGCATTTT
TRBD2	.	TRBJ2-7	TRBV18	CASSTSGGTNYEQYF	TGTGCCAGCTCGACTAGCGGGGGAACTAACTACGAGCAGTACTTC
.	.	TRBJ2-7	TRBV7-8	CASRGWGQSGEQYF	TGTGCCAGTCGGGGGTGGGGTCAATCAGGCGAGCAGTACTTC
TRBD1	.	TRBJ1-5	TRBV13	CASSLGQGAHGNQPQHF	TGTGCCAGCAGCTTGGGACAGGGGGCGCATGGCAATCAGCCCCAGCATTTT
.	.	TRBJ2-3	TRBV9	CASSAYPGHSTDTQYF	TGTGCCAGCAGCGCGTACCCGGGACATAGCACAGATACGCAGTATTTT
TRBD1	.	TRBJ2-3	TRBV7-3	CAPRDRGTDTQYF	TGTGCCCCCCGGGACAGGGGCACAGATACGCAGTATTTT
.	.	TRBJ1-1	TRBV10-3	CAISESIGMGNTEAFF	TGTGCCATCAGTGAGTCGATCGGGATGGGGAACACTGAAGCTTTCTTT
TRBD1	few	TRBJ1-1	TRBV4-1	CASSMQGQGGTEAFF	TGCGCCAGCAGCATGCAGGGACAGGGGGGCACTGAAGCTTTCTTT
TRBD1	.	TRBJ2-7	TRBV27	CASSLTDRTGGREQYF	TGTGCCAGCAGCTTAACCGATAGGACAGGGGGCCGCGAGCAGTACTTC
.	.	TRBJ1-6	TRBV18	CASSLGGEINSPLHF	TGTGCCAGCTCACTTGGGGGGGAAATTAATTCACCCCTCCACTTT
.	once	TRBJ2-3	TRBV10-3	CATRGEQFTDTQYF	TGTGCCACGCGCGGGGAGCAGTTCACAGATACGCAGTATTTT
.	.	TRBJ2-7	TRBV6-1	CASSASGQSSYEQYF	TGTGCCAGCAGTGCCTCGGGACAAAGCTCCTACGAGCAGTACTTC
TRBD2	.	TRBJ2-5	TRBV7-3	CASSLSRASGGETQYF	TGTGCCAGCAGCTTAAGTAGGGCTAGCGGGGGTGAGACCCAGTACTTC
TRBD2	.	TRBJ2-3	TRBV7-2	CASALGRGGSDTQYF	TGTGCCAGCGCCCTGGGGCGGGGGGGTTCAGATACGCAGTATTTT
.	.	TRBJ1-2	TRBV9	CASSVDDSLYGYTF	TGTGCCAGCAGCGTAGATGACAGCCTATATGGCTACACCTTC
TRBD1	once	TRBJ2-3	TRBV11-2	CASSYTGVFPDTQYF	TGTGCCAGCAGCTATACAGGGGTTTTCCCAGATACGCAGTATTTT
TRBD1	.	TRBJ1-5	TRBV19	CASTQTGGRGNQPQHF	TGTGCCAGTACCCAGACAGGGGGCAGGGGCAATCAGCCCCAGCATTTT